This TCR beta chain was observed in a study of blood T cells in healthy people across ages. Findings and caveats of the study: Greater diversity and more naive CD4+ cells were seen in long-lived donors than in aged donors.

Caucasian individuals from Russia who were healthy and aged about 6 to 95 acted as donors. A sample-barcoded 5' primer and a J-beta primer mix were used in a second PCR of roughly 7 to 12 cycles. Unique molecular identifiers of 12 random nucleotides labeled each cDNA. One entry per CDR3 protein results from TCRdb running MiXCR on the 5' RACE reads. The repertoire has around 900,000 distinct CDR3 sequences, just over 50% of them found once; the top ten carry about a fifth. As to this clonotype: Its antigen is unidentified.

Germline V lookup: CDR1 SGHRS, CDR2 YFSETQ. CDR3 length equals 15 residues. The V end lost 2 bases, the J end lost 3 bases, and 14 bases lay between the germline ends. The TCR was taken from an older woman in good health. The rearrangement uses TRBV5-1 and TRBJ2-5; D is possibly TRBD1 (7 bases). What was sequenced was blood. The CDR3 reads CASSFSGGGEETQYF. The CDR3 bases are TGCGCCAGCAGCTTCTCAGGGGGAGGTGAAGAGACCCAGTACTTC.